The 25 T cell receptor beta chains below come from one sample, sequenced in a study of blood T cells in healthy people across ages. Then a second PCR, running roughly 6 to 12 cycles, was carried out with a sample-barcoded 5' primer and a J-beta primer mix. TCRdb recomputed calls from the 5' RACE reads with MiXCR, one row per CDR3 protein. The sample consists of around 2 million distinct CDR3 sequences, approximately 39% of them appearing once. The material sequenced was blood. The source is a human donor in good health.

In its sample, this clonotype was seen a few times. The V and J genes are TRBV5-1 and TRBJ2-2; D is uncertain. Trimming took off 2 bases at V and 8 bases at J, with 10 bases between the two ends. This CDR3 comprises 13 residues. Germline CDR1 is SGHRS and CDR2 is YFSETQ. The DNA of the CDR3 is TGCGCCAGCAGCTTAACCCACCCGGGGGAGCTGTTTTTT. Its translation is CASSLTHPGELFF.

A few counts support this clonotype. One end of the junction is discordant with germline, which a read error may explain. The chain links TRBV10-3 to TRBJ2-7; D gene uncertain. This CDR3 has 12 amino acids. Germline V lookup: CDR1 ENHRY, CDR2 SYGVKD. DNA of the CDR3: TGTGCCATCGGTGACAACTCCTACGAGCAGTACTTC. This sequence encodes CAIGDNSYEQYF.

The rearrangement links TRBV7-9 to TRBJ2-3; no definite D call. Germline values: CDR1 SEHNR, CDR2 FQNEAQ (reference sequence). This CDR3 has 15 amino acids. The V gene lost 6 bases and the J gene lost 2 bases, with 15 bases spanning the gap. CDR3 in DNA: TGTGCCAGCAGTCCTCTCCAGGAAAACACAGATACGCAGTATTTT. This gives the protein CASSPLQENTDTQYF.

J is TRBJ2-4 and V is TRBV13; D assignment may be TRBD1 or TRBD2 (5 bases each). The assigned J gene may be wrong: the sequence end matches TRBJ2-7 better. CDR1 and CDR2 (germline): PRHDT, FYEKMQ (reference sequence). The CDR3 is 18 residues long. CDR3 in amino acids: CASSLGFSGGPRGDEQYF. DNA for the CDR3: TGTGCCAGCAGCTTAGGGTTTTCGGGCGGCCCGCGAGGGGACGAGCAGTACTTC.

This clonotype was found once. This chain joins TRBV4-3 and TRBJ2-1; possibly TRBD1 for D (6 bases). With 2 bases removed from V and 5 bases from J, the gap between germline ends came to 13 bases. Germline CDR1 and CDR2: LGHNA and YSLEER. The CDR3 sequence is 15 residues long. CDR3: CASSQSWTADNEQFF. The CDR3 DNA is TGCGCCAGCAGCCAATCCTGGACAGCAGACAATGAGCAGTTCTTC.

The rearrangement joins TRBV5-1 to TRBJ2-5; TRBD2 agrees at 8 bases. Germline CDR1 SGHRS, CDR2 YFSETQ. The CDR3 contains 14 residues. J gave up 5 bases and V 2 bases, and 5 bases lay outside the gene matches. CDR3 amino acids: CASSFGGATETQYF. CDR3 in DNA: TGCGCCAGCAGCTTCGGGGGGGCCACGGAGACCCAGTACTTC.

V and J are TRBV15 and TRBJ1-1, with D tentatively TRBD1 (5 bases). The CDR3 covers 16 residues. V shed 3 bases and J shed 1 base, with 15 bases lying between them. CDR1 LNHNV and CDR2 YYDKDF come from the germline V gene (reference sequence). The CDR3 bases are TGTGCCACCAGCAGTCTGGCGGGGACGAAGAACACTGAAGCTTTCTTT. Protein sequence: CATSSLAGTKNTEAFF.

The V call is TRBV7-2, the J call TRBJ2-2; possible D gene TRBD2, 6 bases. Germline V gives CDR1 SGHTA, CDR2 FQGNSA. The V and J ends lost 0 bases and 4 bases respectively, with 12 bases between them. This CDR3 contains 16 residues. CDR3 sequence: CASSLARAGSTGELFF. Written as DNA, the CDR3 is TGTGCCAGCAGCTTAGCGCGGGCGGGAAGCACCGGGGAGCTGTTTTTT.

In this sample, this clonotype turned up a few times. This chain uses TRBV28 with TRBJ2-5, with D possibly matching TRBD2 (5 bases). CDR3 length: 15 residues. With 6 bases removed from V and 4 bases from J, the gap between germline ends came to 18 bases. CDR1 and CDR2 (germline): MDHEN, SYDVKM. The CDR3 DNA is TGTGCCAGCAGACCCGGATTTGAGGCGGGAGAGACCCAGTACTTC. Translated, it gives CASRPGFEAGETQYF.

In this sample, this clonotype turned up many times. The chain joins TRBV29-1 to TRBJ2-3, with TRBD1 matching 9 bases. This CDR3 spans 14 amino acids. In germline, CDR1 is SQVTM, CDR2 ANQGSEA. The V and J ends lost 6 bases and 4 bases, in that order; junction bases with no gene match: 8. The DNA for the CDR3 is TGCAGCGTCGCGCGAGGACAGGGGTCAGATACGCAGTATTTT. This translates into CSVARGQGSDTQYF.

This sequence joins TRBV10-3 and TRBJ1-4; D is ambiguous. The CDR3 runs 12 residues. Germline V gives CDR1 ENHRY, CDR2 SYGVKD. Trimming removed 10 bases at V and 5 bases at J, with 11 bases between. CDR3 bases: TGTGCCACCCTGGGGTCGAATGAAAAACTGTTTTTT. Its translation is CATLGSNEKLFF.

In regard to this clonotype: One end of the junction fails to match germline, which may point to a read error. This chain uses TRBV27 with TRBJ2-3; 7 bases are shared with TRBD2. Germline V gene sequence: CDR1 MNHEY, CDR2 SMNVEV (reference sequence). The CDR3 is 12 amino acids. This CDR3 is CASGLLAMAQYF. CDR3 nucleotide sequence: TGTGCCAGCGGTTTACTAGCGATGGCGCAGTATTTT.

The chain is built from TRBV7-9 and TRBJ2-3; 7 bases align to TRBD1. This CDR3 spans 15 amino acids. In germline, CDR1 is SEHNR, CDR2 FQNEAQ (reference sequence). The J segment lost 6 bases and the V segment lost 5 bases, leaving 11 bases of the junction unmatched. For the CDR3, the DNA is TGTGCCAGCAGCGACACAGGGGCCCCCTTCGATACGCAGTATTTT. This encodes CASSDTGAPFDTQYF.

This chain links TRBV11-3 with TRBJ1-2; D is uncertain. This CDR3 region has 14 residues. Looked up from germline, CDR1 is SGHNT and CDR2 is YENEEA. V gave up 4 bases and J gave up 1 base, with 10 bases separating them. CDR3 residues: CASSSGYDNYGYTF. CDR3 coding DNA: TGTGCCAGCAGCTCTGGGTATGATAACTATGGCTACACCTTC.

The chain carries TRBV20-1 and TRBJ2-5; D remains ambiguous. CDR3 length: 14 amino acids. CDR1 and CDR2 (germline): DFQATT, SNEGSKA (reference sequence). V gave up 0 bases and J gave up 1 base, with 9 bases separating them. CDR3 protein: CSARDFRFQETQYF. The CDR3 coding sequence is TGCAGTGCTAGAGATTTTAGGTTCCAAGAGACCCAGTACTTC.

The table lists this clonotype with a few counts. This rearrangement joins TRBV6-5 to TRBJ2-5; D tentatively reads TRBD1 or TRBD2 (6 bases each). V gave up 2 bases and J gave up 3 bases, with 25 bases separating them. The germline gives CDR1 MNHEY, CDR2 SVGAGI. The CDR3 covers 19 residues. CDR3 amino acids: CASSYTATITTGAKETQYF. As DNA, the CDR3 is TGTGCCAGCAGTTACACTGCGACCATTACGACGGGGGCGAAAGAGACCCAGTACTTC.

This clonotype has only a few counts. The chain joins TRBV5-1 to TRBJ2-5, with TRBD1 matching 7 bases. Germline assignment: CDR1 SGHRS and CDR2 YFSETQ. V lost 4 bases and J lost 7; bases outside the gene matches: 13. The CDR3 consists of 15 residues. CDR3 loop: CASSVQTGFGVTQYF. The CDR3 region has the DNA TGCGCCAGCAGCGTCCAGACAGGGTTTGGCGTGACCCAGTACTTC.

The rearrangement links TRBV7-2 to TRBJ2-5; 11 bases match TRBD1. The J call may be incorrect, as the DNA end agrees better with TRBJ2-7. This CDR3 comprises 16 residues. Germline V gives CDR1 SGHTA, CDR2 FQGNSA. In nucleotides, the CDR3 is TGTGCCAGCAGCTTAGAGTCCGGGACAGGGGGCTACGAGCAGTACTTC. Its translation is CASSLESGTGGYEQYF.

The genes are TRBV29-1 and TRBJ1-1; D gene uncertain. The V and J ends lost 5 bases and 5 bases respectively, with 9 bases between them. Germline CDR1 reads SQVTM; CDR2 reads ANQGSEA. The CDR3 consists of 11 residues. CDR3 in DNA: TGCAGCGTTACATGGGCAACTGAAGCTTTCTTT. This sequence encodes CSVTWATEAFF.

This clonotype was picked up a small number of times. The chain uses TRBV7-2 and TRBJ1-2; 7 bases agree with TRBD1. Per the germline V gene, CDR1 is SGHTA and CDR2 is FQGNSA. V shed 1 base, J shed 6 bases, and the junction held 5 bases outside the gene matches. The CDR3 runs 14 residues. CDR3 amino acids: CASSLGRTGHGYTF. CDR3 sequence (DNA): TGTGCCAGCAGCTTAGGAAGGACAGGTCATGGCTACACCTTC.

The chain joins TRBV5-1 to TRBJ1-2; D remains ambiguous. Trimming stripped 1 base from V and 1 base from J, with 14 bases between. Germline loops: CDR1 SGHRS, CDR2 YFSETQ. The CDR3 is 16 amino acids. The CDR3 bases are TGCGCCAGCAGCTTGTCGGGCAGAGAACTTAACTATGGCTACACCTTC. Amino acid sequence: CASSLSGRELNYGYTF.

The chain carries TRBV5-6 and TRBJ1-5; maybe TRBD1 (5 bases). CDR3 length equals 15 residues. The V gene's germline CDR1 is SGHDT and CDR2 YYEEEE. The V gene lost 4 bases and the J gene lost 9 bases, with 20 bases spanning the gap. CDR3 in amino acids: CASSQAAGSNRPQHF. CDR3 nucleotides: TGTGCCAGCAGCCAAGCGGCAGGGTCTAACCGGCCCCAGCATTTT.

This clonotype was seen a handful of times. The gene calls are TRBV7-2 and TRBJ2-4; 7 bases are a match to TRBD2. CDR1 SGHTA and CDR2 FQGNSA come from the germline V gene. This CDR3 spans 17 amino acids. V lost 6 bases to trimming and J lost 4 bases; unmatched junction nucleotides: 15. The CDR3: CASSWTRASGPKNIQYF. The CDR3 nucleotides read TGTGCCAGCAGTTGGACGAGGGCTAGCGGCCCTAAAAACATTCAGTACTTC.

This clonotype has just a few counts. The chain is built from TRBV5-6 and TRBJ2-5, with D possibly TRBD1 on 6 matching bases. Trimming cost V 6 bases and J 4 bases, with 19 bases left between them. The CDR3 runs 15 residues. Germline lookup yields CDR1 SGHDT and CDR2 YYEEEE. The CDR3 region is CASTTTSVGGETQYF. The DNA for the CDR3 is TGTGCCAGCACCACCACGAGTGTAGGGGGAGAGACCCAGTACTTC.

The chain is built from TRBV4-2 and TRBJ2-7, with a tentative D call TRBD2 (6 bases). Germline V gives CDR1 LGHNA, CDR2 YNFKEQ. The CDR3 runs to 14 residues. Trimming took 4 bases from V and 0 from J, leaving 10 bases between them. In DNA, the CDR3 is TGTGCCAGCAGCCGAGAGACTAGCTCCTACGAGCAGTACTTC. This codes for CASSRETSSYEQYF.